The 23 T cell receptor beta chains reported below all come from one sample, sequenced in a study of blood T cell repertoires in COVID-19. TCRdb's table, derived via immunoSEQ multiplex PCR, lists solely in-frame clones and lacks some. Among 300,000 to 400,000 clones listed, roughly 90% were seen once. The sequenced material came from peripheral blood. The receptors derive from a woman between 55 and 75 years old with COVID-19, enrolled during active disease.

The V call is TRBV5-4, the J call TRBJ2-5; 9 bases agree with TRBD2. Trimming at V came to 1 base and at J to 3 bases, leaving 1 base not matched to a gene. Germline V gives CDR1 SGHNT, CDR2 YYREEE (reference sequence). This CDR3 comprises 14 residues. CDR3 loop: CASSLRLAEETQYF. The CDR3 bases are TGTGCCAGCAGCTTGAGACTAGCGGAAGAGACCCAGTACTTC.

This chain joins TRBV5-5 and TRBJ2-7; the D gene is possibly TRBD1 (5 bases). CDR3 length equals 13 residues. Deletions cut 3 bases from V and 4 bases from J, with 11 bases between. Per the germline V gene, CDR1 is SGHKS and CDR2 is YYEKEE (reference sequence). CDR3 sequence reads: CASSWTRSYEQYF. CDR3 nucleotide sequence: TGTGCCAGCAGCTGGACAAGATCTTACGAGCAGTACTTC. Combining the CDR3 with reference TRBV5-5 and TRBJ2-7 gives the whole variable domain DAGVTQSPTHLIKTRGQQVTLRCSPISGHKSVSWYQQVLGQGPQFIFQYYEKEERGRGNFPDRFSARQFPNYSSELNVNALLLGDSALYLCASSWTRSYEQYFGPGTRLTVT.

J is TRBJ2-3 and V is TRBV4-1, with 9 positions matching TRBD1. J lost 3 bases, V lost 2 bases, and 9 bases had no gene match. Per the germline V gene, CDR1 is MGHRA and CDR2 is YSYEKL. This CDR3 has 17 residues. The CDR3 DNA follows: TGCGCCAGCAGCCAACACCGAGACAGGGGGAGGACAGATACGCAGTATTTT. Protein sequence: CASSQHRDRGRTDTQYF.

The CDR3 nucleotides are TGTGCCAGCAGCCCCACGGGGGGCTACGAGCAGTACTTC. Its protein is CASSPTGGYEQYF. V is TRBV7-6 and J is TRBJ2-7, with 7 bases aligning to TRBD2. The CDR3 is 13 amino acids. Looked up from germline, CDR1 is SGHVS and CDR2 is FNYEAQ. The trim removed 5 bases at V and 3 bases at J, leaving 4 bases unmatched.

V is TRBV11-2 and J is TRBJ1-1; D not certain. Germline CDR1 and CDR2: SGHAT and FQNNGV. This CDR3 has 14 amino acids. Trimming removed 8 bases at V and 6 bases at J, with 19 bases between. This CDR3 is CASRPTYSSSEAFF. For the CDR3, the DNA is TGTGCCAGCCGACCGACTTACTCGAGCTCTGAAGCTTTCTTT.

V and J are TRBV7-8 and TRBJ1-1; D unresolved. Germline V gene lookup returns CDR1 SGHVS and CDR2 FQNEAQ. V was pared by 1 base and J by 0 bases, with 9 bases between. The CDR3 is 15 amino acids. CDR3 nucleotide sequence: TGTGCCAGCAGCTTAGTTCCGGTCCTGAACACTGAAGCTTTCTTT. Its translation is CASSLVPVLNTEAFF.

V gene TRBV30 combines with J gene TRBJ2-7; weak D call: TRBD1 (6 bases). The V end was cut by 2 bases, the J end by 4 bases, with 12 bases between. The V gene's germline CDR1 is GTSNPN and CDR2 SVGIG (reference sequence). The CDR3 loop spans 13 amino acids. The CDR3 coding sequence is TGTGCCTGGAGTCACTCGCAGGGGTACGAGCAGTACTTC. Its protein is CAWSHSQGYEQYF.

This chain connects TRBV2 to TRBJ1-2, with unresolved D. Trimming pared 6 bases from V and 8 bases from J, leaving 16 bases between. CDR1 and CDR2 (germline): SNHLY, FYNNEI. The CDR3 spans 13 residues. In nucleotides, the CDR3 is TGTGCCAGCAGCAGAAGTGGGAGCGAAGGCTACACCTTC. The encoded protein is CASSRSGSEGYTF.

This clone was seen once. This chain links TRBV5-4 with TRBJ1-2, with TRBD1 matching over 8 bases. The CDR3 loop spans 15 amino acids. V was pared by 0 bases and J by 8 bases, with 9 bases of the junction left unmatched. CDR1 and CDR2 (germline): SGHNT, YYREEE (reference sequence). The CDR3 DNA sequence: TGTGCCAGCAGCTTGGGAGCGACAGGGGTAGGGGGCTACACCTTC. This gives the protein CASSLGATGVGGYTF.

The chain links TRBV5-1 to TRBJ2-2; TRBD1 is a possible D gene (6 bases). In germline, CDR1 is SGHRS, CDR2 YFSETQ. V lost 4 bases and J lost 5, with 21 bases in between. This CDR3 has 17 amino acids. The CDR3 here is CASSPATGNAGTGELFF. CDR3 coding DNA: TGCGCCAGCAGCCCCGCAACAGGGAACGCAGGTACCGGGGAGCTGTTTTTT.

The CDR3 DNA is TGCGCCAGCAGCCCGGCTGGGGGGGCCCGGGCAGATACGCAGTATTTT. Translation: CASSPAGGARADTQYF. The J gene is TRBJ2-3, the V gene TRBV5-1, with D possibly TRBD2 on 7 matching bases. Germline assignment: CDR1 SGHRS and CDR2 YFSETQ. The CDR3 extends over 16 amino acids. V shed 4 bases and J shed 4 bases, with 19 bases lying between them.

The rearrangement joins TRBV28 to TRBJ2-7; no clear D. The CDR3 length is 11 residues. Germline assignment: CDR1 MDHEN and CDR2 SYDVKM. V gave up 5 bases and J gave up 3 bases, with 5 bases separating them. Here the CDR3 reads CASSPGYEQYF. CDR3 sequence (DNA): TGTGCCAGCAGTCCGGGCTACGAGCAGTACTTC.

CDR3 nucleotides: TGTGCCAGCAGTGACTCGGGGGGAACCGGGGAGCTGTTTTTT. It yields the protein CASSDSGGTGELFF. V usage is TRBV6-4 and J usage is TRBJ2-2, with a tentative D call TRBD2 (6 bases). Germline CDR1 MRHNA, CDR2 SNTAGT. This CDR3 has 14 residues. V shed 0 bases and J shed 5 bases, with 7 bases lying between them.

This clone was seen once. The V call is TRBV7-9, the J call TRBJ1-3, with no clear D. CDR1 is SEHNR, CDR2 FQNEAQ, per germline (reference sequence). V was clipped by 5 bases and J by 0 bases, with 11 bases between them. This CDR3 is 15 amino acids long. The CDR3 sequence: CASSALRASGNTIYF. The CDR3 DNA reads as TGTGCCAGCAGCGCCCTGAGGGCCTCTGGAAACACCATATATTTT.

The V gene is TRBV5-6, the J gene TRBJ2-2; no firm D call. Germline assignment: CDR1 SGHDT and CDR2 YYEEEE. V gave up 1 base and J gave up 1 base, with 2 bases separating them. The CDR3 sequence is 13 residues long. The DNA for the CDR3 is TGTGCCAGCAGCTTGCAGAACACCGGGGAGCTGTTTTTT. Encoded protein: CASSLQNTGELFF.

The chain uses TRBV4-3 and TRBJ2-1, with TRBD2 identical over 8 bases. The V gene end was trimmed by 0 bases and the J gene end by 4 bases; junction bases not matched to a gene: 5. CDR1 is LGHNA, CDR2 YSLEER, per germline. This CDR3 is 16 amino acids long. CDR3 in DNA: TGCGCCAGCAGCCAAGATTCCAGCGGGAGTTACAATGAGCAGTTCTTC. This sequence encodes CASSQDSSGSYNEQFF.

The chain links TRBV10-3 to TRBJ2-5; 11 bases map to TRBD2. J lost 5 bases, V lost 6 bases, and 11 bases had no gene match. The CDR3 runs to 16 residues. Germline V lookup: CDR1 ENHRY, CDR2 SYGVKD. DNA of the CDR3: TGTGCCATCAGCCCCCGTACTAGCGGGGGTCGGGAGACCCAGTACTTC. It translates to CAISPRTSGGRETQYF.

The V and J genes are TRBV7-2 and TRBJ2-3; TRBD1 matches 8 bases. The V gene's germline CDR1 is SGHTA and CDR2 FQGNSA. This CDR3 region has 16 residues. After removal of 1 base from V and 5 bases from J, the junction contained 8 bases not matched to a gene. The CDR3 coding sequence is TGTGCCAGCAGCTTAGTTGGGCAGGGGGCGCAAGATACGCAGTATTTT. Residues: CASSLVGQGAQDTQYF.

This clone was seen a handful of times. This rearrangement joins TRBV6-5 to TRBJ1-3; D is perhaps TRBD1 (5 bases). The CDR3 loop spans 14 amino acids. Trimming took off 2 bases at V and 3 bases at J, with 8 bases between the two ends. CDR1 and CDR2 from the germline V gene are MNHEY and SVGAGI. The CDR3 protein is CASSYGAIGNTIYF. The CDR3 nucleotides are TGTGCCAGCAGTTACGGGGCAATTGGAAACACCATATATTTT.

The rearrangement uses TRBV5-1 and TRBJ1-3; 8 bases are a match to TRBD1. This CDR3 has 14 amino acids. Germline V gene lookup returns CDR1 SGHRS and CDR2 YFSETQ. Trimming took 3 bases from V and 7 from J; bases not matched to a gene: 6. The DNA of the CDR3 is TGCGCCAGCAGCTCCGGACAGGGCGGTAACACCATATATTTT. This codes for CASSSGQGGNTIYF. Combining the CDR3 with reference TRBV5-1 and TRBJ1-3 gives the whole variable domain KAGVTQTPRYLIKTRGQQVTLSCSPISGHRSVSWYQQTPGQGLQFLFEYFSETQRNKGNFPGRFSGRQFSNSRSEMNVSTLELGDSALYLCASSSGQGGNTIYFGEGSWLTVV.

The chain has TRBV6-4 and TRBJ2-1; D possibly corresponds to TRBD2 (7 bases). Germline V gene lookup returns CDR1 MRHNA and CDR2 SNTAGT. CDR3 length equals 14 residues. The germline V and J ends were trimmed by 6 bases and 0 bases, with 9 bases remaining between them. CDR3 in amino acids: CASRRGPSYNEQFF. As DNA, the CDR3 is TGTGCCAGCAGGCGGGGGCCCTCCTACAATGAGCAGTTCTTC.

This clone occurred a few times. The chain uses TRBV15 and TRBJ2-5; 7 bases agree with TRBD1. V shed 5 bases, J shed 4 bases, and the junction held 10 bases outside the gene matches. This CDR3 comprises 15 residues. Germline-derived CDR1 and CDR2 are LNHNV and YYDKDF (reference sequence). CDR3 sequence: CATSYRGDGPETQYF. The CDR3 coding sequence is TGTGCCACCAGCTACAGGGGTGATGGGCCAGAGACCCAGTACTTC.

The rearrangement links TRBV18 to TRBJ1-2; D is undetermined. The CDR3 is 13 residues long. From germline, CDR1 is KGHSH and CDR2 LQKENI. Trimming cost V 2 bases and J 6 bases, with 10 bases left between them. The DNA of the CDR3 is TGTGCCAGCTCACCAGAACGGTCCGATGGCTACACCTTC. Protein sequence: CASSPERSDGYTF.